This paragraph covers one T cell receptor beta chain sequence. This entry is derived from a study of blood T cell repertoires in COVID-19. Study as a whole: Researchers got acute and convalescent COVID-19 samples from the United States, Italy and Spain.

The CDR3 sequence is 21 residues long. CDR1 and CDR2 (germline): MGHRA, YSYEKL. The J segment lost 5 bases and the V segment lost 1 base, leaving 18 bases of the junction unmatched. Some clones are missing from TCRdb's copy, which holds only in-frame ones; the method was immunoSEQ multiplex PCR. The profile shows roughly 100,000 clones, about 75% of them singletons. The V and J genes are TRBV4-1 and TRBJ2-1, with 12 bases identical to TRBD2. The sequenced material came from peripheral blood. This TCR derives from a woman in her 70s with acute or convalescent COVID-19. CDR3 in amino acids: CASSQGASPLAGGRSHNEQFF. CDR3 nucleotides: TGCGCCAGCAGCCAAGGGGCTAGTCCGCTAGCGGGGGGGCGCAGTCACAATGAGCAGTTCTTC.